The present entry profiles one TCR beta chain with its context. Trimming pared 1 base from V and 0 bases from J, leaving 9 bases between. The CDR3 runs 14 residues. Germline V gives CDR1 SQVTM, CDR2 ANQGSEA. Study processing details: Estimation of nucleated cell counts relied on the amplification of reference gene primers. The assay was immunoSEQ multiplex PCR, and TCRdb's table has in-frame clones only and misses some. For V, J and clone size, that table is used; D and trimming come from the DNA. The data hold over 200,000 clones, with 89% observed a single time. This sample was included in a study of blood T cell repertoires in COVID-19. Study as a whole: Whether acute or convalescent, the COVID-19 samples came from the United States, Italy and Spain. From T cells, B-cell-depleted T cells, or PBMCs came the material, which was cDNA or gDNA.

The chain has TRBV29-1 and TRBJ1-1; the D gene is possibly TRBD1 (5 bases). The sample taken for sequencing was peripheral blood. The sequence was obtained from a man aged 55 to 70 who had recovered from COVID-19. This CDR3 reads CSVEVAGMNTEAFF. CDR3 in DNA: TGCAGCGTTGAAGTTGCAGGGATGAACACTGAAGCTTTCTTT.